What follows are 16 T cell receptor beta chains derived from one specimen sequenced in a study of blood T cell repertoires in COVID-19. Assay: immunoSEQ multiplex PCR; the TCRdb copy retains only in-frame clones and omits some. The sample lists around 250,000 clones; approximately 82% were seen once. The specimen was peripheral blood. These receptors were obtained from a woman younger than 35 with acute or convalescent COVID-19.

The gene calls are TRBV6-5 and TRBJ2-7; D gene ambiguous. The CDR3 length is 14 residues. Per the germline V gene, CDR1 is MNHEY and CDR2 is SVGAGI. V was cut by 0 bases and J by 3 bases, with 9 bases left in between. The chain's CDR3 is CASSYSIASYEQYF. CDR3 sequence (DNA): TGTGCCAGCAGTTACTCGATAGCCAGCTACGAGCAGTACTTC.

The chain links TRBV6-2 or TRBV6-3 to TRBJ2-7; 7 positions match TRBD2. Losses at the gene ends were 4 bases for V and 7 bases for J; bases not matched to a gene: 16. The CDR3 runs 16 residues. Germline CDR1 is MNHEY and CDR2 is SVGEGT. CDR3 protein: CASSFGLGPTVKEQYF. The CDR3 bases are TGTGCCAGCAGTTTCGGACTAGGTCCTACCGTGAAAGAGCAGTACTTC.

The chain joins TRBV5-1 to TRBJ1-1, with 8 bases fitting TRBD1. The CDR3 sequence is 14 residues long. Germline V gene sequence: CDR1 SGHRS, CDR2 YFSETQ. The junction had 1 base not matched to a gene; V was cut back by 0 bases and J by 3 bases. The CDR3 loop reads CASSLGTGHTEAFF. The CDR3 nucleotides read TGCGCCAGCAGCTTGGGGACAGGGCACACTGAAGCTTTCTTT.

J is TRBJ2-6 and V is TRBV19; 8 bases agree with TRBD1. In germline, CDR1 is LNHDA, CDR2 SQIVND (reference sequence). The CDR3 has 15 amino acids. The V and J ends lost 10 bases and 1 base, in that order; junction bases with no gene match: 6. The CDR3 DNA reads TGTGCCACCACCACAGGGGGATCTGGGGCCAACGTCCTGACTTTC. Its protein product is CATTTGGSGANVLTF.

As DNA, the CDR3 is TGTGCCAGCAGCCAAGGGAGCGGGAGGGCCCTCAATGAGCAGTTCTTC. It codes for CASSQGSGRALNEQFF. The V call is TRBV14, the J call TRBJ2-1; 10 bases map to TRBD2. The CDR3 runs 16 residues. V was clipped by 1 base and J by 6 bases; unmatched bases: 6. Germline assignment: CDR1 SGHDN and CDR2 FVKESK.

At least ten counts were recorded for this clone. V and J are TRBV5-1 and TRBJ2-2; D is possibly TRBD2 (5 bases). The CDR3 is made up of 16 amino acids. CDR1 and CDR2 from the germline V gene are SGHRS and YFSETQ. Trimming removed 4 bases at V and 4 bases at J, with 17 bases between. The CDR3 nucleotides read TGCGCCAGCAGCCCTACCGAGAGCGGCGGCACCGGGGAGCTGTTTTTT. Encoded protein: CASSPTESGGTGELFF.

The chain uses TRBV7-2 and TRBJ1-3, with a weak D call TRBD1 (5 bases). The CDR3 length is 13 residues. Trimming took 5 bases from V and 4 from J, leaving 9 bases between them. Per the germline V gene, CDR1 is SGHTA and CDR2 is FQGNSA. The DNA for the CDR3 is TGTGCCAGCAGCGCAGGGTTAGGAAACACCATATATTTT. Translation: CASSAGLGNTIYF.

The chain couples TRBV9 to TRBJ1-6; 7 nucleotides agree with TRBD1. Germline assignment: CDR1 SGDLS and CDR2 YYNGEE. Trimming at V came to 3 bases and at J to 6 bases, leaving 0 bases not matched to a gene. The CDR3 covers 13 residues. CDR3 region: CASSGDSNSPLHF. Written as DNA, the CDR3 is TGTGCCAGCAGCGGGGACAGTAATTCACCCCTCCACTTT.

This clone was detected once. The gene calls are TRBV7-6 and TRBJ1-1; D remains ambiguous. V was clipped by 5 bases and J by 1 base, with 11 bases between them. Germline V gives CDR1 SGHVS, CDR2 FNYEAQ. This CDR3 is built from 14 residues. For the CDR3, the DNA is TGTGCCAGCAGCCCCTTCGATAGGAACACTGAAGCTTTCTTT. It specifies CASSPFDRNTEAFF.

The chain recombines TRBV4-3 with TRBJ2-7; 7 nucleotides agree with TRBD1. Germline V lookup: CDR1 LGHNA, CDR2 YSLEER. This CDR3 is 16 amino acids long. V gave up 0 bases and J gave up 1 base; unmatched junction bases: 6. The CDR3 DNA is TGCGCCAGCAGCCAAGATTTTCCGGGACAGTCCTACGAGCAGTACTTC. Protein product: CASSQDFPGQSYEQYF.

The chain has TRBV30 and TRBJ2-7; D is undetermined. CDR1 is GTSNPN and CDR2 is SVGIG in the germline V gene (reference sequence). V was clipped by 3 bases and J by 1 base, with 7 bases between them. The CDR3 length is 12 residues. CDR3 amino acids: CAWSPRSYEQYF. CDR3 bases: TGTGCCTGGAGCCCCCGGTCCTACGAGCAGTACTTC.

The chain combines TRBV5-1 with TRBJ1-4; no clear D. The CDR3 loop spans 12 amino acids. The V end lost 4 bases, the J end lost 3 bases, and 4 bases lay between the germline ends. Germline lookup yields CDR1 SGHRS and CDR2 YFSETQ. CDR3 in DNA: TGCGCCAGCAGCACATCTAATGAAAAACTGTTTTTT. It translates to CASSTSNEKLFF.

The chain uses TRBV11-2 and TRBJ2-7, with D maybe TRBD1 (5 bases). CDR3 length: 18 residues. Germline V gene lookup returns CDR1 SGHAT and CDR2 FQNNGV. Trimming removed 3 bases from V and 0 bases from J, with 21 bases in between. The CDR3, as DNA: TGTGCCAGCAGCTTGAACGGTTTGTCGACAGACCGCTCCTACGAGCAGTACTTC. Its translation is CASSLNGLSTDRSYEQYF.

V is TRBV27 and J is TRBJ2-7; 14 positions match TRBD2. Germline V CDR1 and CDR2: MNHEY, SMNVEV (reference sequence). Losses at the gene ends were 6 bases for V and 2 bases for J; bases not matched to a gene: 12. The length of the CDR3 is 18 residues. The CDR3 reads CASRPTGLAGDFPYEQYF. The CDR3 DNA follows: TGTGCCAGCAGACCTACGGGACTAGCGGGAGATTTCCCCTACGAGCAGTACTTC.

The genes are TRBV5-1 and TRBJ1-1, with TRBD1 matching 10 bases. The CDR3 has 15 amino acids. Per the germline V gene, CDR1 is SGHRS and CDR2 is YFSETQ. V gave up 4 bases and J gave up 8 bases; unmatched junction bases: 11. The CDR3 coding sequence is TGCGCCAGCAGCCTATGGGACAGGGGCTCTCCGGAAGCTTTCTTT. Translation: CASSLWDRGSPEAFF.

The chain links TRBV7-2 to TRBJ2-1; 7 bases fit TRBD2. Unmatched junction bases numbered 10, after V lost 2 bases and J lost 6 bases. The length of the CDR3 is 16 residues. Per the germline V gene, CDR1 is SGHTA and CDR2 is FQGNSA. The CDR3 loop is CASSLIGGSVLNEQFF. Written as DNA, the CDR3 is TGTGCCAGCAGCTTAATCGGCGGGAGCGTTCTCAATGAGCAGTTCTTC.